This record concerns one T cell receptor beta chain sequence. TCRdb keeps only in-frame clones here, not all; method: immunoSEQ multiplex PCR. The sample holds hundreds of thousands of clones, 75% to 85% seen once. CDR3 length equals 17 residues. Germline V gene lookup returns CDR1 SEHNR and CDR2 FQNEAQ (reference sequence). V was pared by 2 bases and J by 1 base, with 17 bases between. This specimen belongs to a study of blood T cell repertoires in COVID-19. Overall study context: The United States, Italy and Spain provided the acute and convalescent COVID-19 samples.

The V and J genes are TRBV7-9 and TRBJ1-1; D call uncertain. This sequence was found in a woman in her 70s with acute or convalescent COVID-19. The sequenced material came from peripheral blood. CDR3 coding DNA: TGTGCCAGCAGCTTACCCGAGCCCGGGATTAGGAACACTGAAGCTTTCTTT. It codes for CASSLPEPGIRNTEAFF.